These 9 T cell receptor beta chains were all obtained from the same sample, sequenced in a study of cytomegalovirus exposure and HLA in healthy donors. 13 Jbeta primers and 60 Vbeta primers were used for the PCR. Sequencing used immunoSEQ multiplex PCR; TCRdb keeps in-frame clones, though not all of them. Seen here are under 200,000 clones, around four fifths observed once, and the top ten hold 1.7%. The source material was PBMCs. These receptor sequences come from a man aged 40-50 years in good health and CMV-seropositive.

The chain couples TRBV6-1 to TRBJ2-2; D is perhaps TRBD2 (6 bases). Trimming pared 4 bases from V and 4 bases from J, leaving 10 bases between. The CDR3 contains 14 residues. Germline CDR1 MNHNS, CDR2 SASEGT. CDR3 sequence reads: CASSVGGVTGELFF. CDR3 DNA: TGTGCCAGCAGTGTTGGAGGGGTCACCGGGGAGCTGTTTTTT.

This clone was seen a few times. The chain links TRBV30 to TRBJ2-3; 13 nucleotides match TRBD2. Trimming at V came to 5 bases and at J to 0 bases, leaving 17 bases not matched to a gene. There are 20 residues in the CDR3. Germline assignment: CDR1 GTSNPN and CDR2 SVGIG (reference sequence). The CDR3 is CAWLRYTSGRERDSTDTQYF. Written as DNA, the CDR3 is TGTGCCTGGCTACGCTATACTAGCGGGAGGGAGAGAGATAGCACAGATACGCAGTATTTT. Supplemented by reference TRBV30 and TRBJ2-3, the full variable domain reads SQTIHQWPATLVQPVGSPLSLECTVEGTSNPNLYWYRQAAGRGLQLLFYSVGIGQISSEVPQNLSASRPQDRQFILSSKKLLLSDSGFYLCAWLRYTSGRERDSTDTQYFGPGTRLTVL.

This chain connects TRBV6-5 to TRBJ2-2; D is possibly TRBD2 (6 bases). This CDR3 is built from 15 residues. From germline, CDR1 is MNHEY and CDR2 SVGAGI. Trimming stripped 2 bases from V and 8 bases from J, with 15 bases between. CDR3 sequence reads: CASSYATGTGGELFF. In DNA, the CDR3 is TGTGCCAGCAGTTACGCCACCGGGACTGGGGGGGAGCTGTTTTTT.

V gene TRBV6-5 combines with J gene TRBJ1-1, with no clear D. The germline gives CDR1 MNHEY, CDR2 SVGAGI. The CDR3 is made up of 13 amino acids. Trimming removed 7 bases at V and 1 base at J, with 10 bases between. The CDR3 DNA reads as TGTGCCAGCAACACAGACCAGAACACTGAAGCTTTCTTT. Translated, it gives CASNTDQNTEAFF.

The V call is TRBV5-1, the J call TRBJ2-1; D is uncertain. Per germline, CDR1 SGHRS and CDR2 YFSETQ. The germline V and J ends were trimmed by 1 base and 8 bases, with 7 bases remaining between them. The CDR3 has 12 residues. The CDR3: CASSLRPDEQFF. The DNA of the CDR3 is TGCGCCAGCAGCTTGCGTCCGGATGAGCAGTTCTTC.

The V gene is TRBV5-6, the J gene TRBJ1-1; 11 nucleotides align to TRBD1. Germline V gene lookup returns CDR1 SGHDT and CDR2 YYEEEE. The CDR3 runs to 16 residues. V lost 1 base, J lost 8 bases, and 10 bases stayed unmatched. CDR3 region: CASSLPWGQGVTEAFF. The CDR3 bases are TGTGCCAGCAGCTTGCCCTGGGGACAGGGGGTTACGGAAGCTTTCTTT.

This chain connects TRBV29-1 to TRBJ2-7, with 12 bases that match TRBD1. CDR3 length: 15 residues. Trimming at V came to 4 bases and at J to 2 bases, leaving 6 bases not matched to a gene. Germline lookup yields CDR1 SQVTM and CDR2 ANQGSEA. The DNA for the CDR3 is TGCAGCGTTGGAGGGACAGGGGGCCGTCCCTACGAGCAGTACTTC. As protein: CSVGGTGGRPYEQYF.

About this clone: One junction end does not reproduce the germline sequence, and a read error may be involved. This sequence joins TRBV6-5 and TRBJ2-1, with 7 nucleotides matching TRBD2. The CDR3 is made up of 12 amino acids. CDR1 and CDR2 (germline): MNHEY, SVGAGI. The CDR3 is CAGISTLGLPLF. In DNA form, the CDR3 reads TGTGCCGGCATCTCAACTCTGGGACTACCGCTCTTC.

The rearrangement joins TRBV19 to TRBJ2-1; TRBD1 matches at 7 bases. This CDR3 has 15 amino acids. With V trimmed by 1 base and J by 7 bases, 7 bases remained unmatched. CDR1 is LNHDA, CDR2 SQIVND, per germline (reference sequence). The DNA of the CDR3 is TGTGCCAGTAGTATAGCGAGGAAGGGGGCAAATGAGCAGTTCTTC. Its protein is CASSIARKGANEQFF. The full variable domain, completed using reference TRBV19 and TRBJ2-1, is DGGITQSPKYLFRKEGQNVTLSCEQNLNHDAMYWYRQDPGQGLRLIYYSQIVNDFQKGDIAEGYSVSREKKESFPLTVTSAQKNPTAFYLCASSIARKGANEQFFGPGTRLTVL.